The next 30 T cell receptor beta chains were all read from a single sample in a study of brain metastases from non-small cell lung cancer. Generated by immunoSEQ multiplex PCR, the TCRdb table keeps only in-frame clones and is missing some. The table has about 6,000 clones, around 83% seen once. The source material was primary lung tumor tissue. The receptors were sampled from a donor older than 35 with non-small cell lung cancer.

The rearrangement links TRBV2 to TRBJ1-1, with 7 nucleotides matching TRBD1. This CDR3 spans 12 amino acids. The V and J ends lost 6 bases and 9 bases, in that order; junction bases with no gene match: 7. CDR1 is SNHLY and CDR2 is FYNNEI in the germline V gene. The CDR3 coding sequence is TGTGCCAGCAGCTACGACAGGGCAAAAGCTTTCTTT. Translated: CASSYDRAKAFF.

In this sample, this clone turned up once. This chain joins TRBV2 and TRBJ2-3; TRBD2 agrees at 14 bases. The length of the CDR3 is 15 residues. Germline loops: CDR1 SNHLY, CDR2 FYNNEI. V shed 8 bases and J 4 bases; nucleotides not matched to a gene: 5. CDR3 coding DNA: TGTGCCAGCCAGGAGGGACTAGCGGGGGCAGATACGCAGTATTTT. Translated, it gives CASQEGLAGADTQYF.

V and J are TRBV28 and TRBJ2-7, with TRBD1 matching 11 bases. With 2 bases clipped from V and 6 bases from J, the junction kept 3 bases outside the gene matches. CDR1 and CDR2 (germline): MDHEN, SYDVKM. The CDR3 is 14 residues long. CDR3 residues: CASSLGQGAAEQYF. The CDR3 nucleotides are TGTGCCAGCAGTTTAGGACAGGGGGCGGCCGAGCAGTACTTC.

This clone appeared once. V and J are TRBV7-6 and TRBJ1-1; D not certain. CDR3 size: 13 residues. The germline V gene has CDR1 SGHVS and CDR2 FNYEAQ. V lost 5 bases to trimming and J lost 5 bases, with 12 bases between them. CDR3 sequence reads: CASSLALGTEAFF. The DNA for the CDR3 is TGTGCCAGCAGCCTCGCCCTAGGGACTGAAGCTTTCTTT.

This clone was observed a single time. The CDR3 spells CASSLSSGTGYGYTF. Here the CDR3 DNA reads TGCGCCAGCAGCTTGTCCTCAGGGACAGGATATGGCTACACCTTC. The genes are TRBV5-1 and TRBJ1-2; 8 bases fit TRBD1. The trim removed 1 base at V and 5 bases at J, leaving 7 bases unmatched. This CDR3 contains 15 residues. CDR1 and CDR2 from the germline V gene are SGHRS and YFSETQ.

The chain uses TRBV28 and TRBJ2-7; the D gene could be TRBD1 or TRBD2 (5 bases each). CDR1 is MDHEN, CDR2 SYDVKM, per germline. V was clipped by 6 bases and J by 3 bases, with 15 bases between them. The CDR3 runs to 14 residues. CDR3 coding DNA: TGTGCCAGCAGAGAGTCACAGGACTTCTACGAGCAGTACTTC. Translated, it gives CASRESQDFYEQYF.

CDR3 DNA sequence: TGTGCCAGCAGGGCAATCGGGGGGGCGGTAGATACGCAGTATTTT. The encoded protein is CASRAIGGAVDTQYF. This chain connects TRBV6-5 to TRBJ2-3, with 8 nucleotides matching TRBD2. V trimming: 6 bases; J trimming: 5 bases; junction bases outside the gene matches: 10. There are 15 residues in the CDR3. The germline V gene encodes CDR1 MNHEY and CDR2 SVGAGI.

J is TRBJ2-1 and V is TRBV28; no definite D call. The germline V gene encodes CDR1 MDHEN and CDR2 SYDVKM. The CDR3 consists of 12 residues. V lost 3 bases and J 7 bases, leaving 7 bases between the germline ends. CDR3 in DNA: TGTGCCAGCAGTTTCCAATGGAATGAGCAGTTCTTC. Protein sequence: CASSFQWNEQFF.

The sample holds a few counts of this clone. V and J are TRBV24-1 and TRBJ1-2; no clear D. The CDR3 length is 12 residues. Germline V CDR1 and CDR2: KGHDR, SFDVKD. Trimming took 4 bases from V and 8 from J, leaving 10 bases between them. For the CDR3, the DNA is TGTGCCACCAGTGAAGGTCTTGGGGGCTACACCTTC. Translation gives CATSEGLGGYTF.

The rearrangement links TRBV19 to TRBJ1-2; 7 bases line up with TRBD1. V gave up 11 bases and J gave up 2 bases; unmatched junction bases: 11. Per germline, CDR1 LNHDA and CDR2 SQIVND (reference sequence). The CDR3 length is 14 residues. The CDR3 coding sequence is TGTGCCTCCCACGGAGGGGGCGGGAACTATGGCTACACCTTC. Encoded protein: CASHGGGGNYGYTF.

The chain combines TRBV10-1 with TRBJ1-4; no definite D call. The CDR3 spans 15 residues. Per germline, CDR1 WNHNN and CDR2 SYGVQD (reference sequence). Trimming took 0 bases from V and 3 from J, leaving 8 bases between them. The CDR3 reads CASSESRAPNEKLFF. CDR3 sequence (DNA): TGCGCCAGCAGTGAGTCCCGGGCGCCTAATGAAAAACTGTTTTTT.

The V and J genes are TRBV6-6 and TRBJ2-7; 8 nucleotides line up with TRBD2. With 5 bases clipped from V and 6 bases from J, the junction kept 9 bases outside the gene matches. Germline loops: CDR1 MNHNY, CDR2 SVGAGI (reference sequence). The CDR3 is 14 residues long. The CDR3 loop is CASSASGLASEQYF. The CDR3 coding sequence is TGTGCCAGCAGTGCCTCTGGACTAGCATCCGAGCAGTACTTC.

This chain uses TRBV5-4 with TRBJ2-2; D gene uncertain. CDR1 and CDR2 (germline): SGHNT, YYREEE (reference sequence). The CDR3 contains 17 residues. V lost 0 bases and J 1 base, leaving 13 bases between the germline ends. The CDR3 protein is CASSLGGTRLNTGELFF. Here the CDR3 DNA reads TGTGCCAGCAGCTTGGGGGGAACAAGACTGAACACCGGGGAGCTGTTTTTT.

This chain connects TRBV27 to TRBJ2-1; TRBD1 or TRBD2 may be the D gene (6 bases each). Trimming removed 3 bases at V and 0 bases at J, with 9 bases between. CDR1 is MNHEY and CDR2 is SMNVEV in the germline V gene (reference sequence). The length of the CDR3 is 15 residues. The CDR3 nucleotides read TGTGCCAGCAGTTTTTCGGGGGCCTCCTACAATGAGCAGTTCTTC. This gives the protein CASSFSGASYNEQFF.

The V gene is TRBV15, the J gene TRBJ2-1, with D unresolved. The V gene's germline CDR1 is LNHNV and CDR2 YYDKDF (reference sequence). V gave up 0 bases and J gave up 6 bases, with 15 bases separating them. This CDR3 region has 16 residues. CDR3 in DNA: TGTGCCACCAGCAGAGATAAAGTTAGAGGTTCCAATGAGCAGTTCTTC. Translation gives CATSRDKVRGSNEQFF.

V and J are TRBV15 and TRBJ1-6; D ambiguous. Germline assignment: CDR1 LNHNV and CDR2 YYDKDF (reference sequence). The CDR3 consists of 13 residues. V lost 6 bases to trimming and J lost 6 bases, with 9 bases between them. CDR3 in amino acids: CATRGQPNSPLHF. The CDR3 bases are TGTGCCACCAGGGGCCAGCCTAATTCACCCCTCCACTTT.

The V and J genes are TRBV6-5 and TRBJ2-7, with D perhaps matching TRBD2 (6 bases). There are 14 residues in the CDR3. The germline V gene encodes CDR1 MNHEY and CDR2 SVGAGI. V dropped 8 bases and J dropped 0 bases, with 14 bases sitting between them. The CDR3 loop reads CASRGTLSSYEQYF. CDR3 nucleotide sequence: TGTGCCAGCCGAGGGACTCTGAGCTCCTACGAGCAGTACTTC.

The chain joins TRBV28 to TRBJ2-7; TRBD1 aligns across 10 bases. The germline gives CDR1 MDHEN, CDR2 SYDVKM. V lost 6 bases to trimming and J lost 4 bases; unmatched junction nucleotides: 9. CDR3 size: 15 residues. The CDR3 nucleotides are TGTGCCAGCAGGTCTCCGGGACAGGGGTCGTACGAGCAGTACTTC. This encodes CASRSPGQGSYEQYF.

The genes are TRBV6-6 and TRBJ1-1; D may be TRBD1 (5 bases). Trimming cost V 4 bases and J 5 bases, with 17 bases left between them. Germline CDR1 is MNHNY and CDR2 is SVGAGI (reference sequence). The CDR3 runs to 15 residues. CDR3 nucleotide sequence: TGTGCCAGCAGTTCTTCCTCGTCACAGGTAACTGAAGCTTTCTTT. Its protein product is CASSSSSSQVTEAFF.

Comments on this clone: The DNA is omitted, as the CDR3 cannot be located on it reliably, and the CDR3 follows TCRdb's listing. The chain carries TRBV28 and TRBJ2-1. The CDR3 is 14 residues long, counting both termini. Germline V lookup: CDR1 MDHEN, CDR2 SYDVKM. CDR3 sequence: CASSLRRADPEQFF.

The chain joins TRBV30 to TRBJ1-5; D may be TRBD1 (6 bases). The germline V gene has CDR1 GTSNPN and CDR2 SVGIG (reference sequence). Trimming took 4 bases from V and 7 from J, leaving 14 bases between them. CDR3 length: 13 residues. CDR3 bases: TGTGCCTGGATGGGCAGGGGCGGACAGCCCCAGCATTTT. Amino acid sequence: CAWMGRGGQPQHF.

This clone appeared a few times. The rearrangement joins TRBV6-2 or TRBV6-3 to TRBJ1-6; 8 nucleotides match TRBD1. Germline CDR1 MNHEY, CDR2 SVGEGT. This CDR3 contains 16 residues. V lost 2 bases, J lost 7 bases, and 7 bases stayed unmatched. The CDR3 reads CASSYPGQGANSPLHF. The CDR3, as DNA: TGTGCCAGCAGTTACCCCGGACAGGGAGCCAATTCACCCCTCCACTTT.

The V call is TRBV10-2, the J call TRBJ2-7; D uncertain. Trimming removed 8 bases from V and 6 bases from J, with 8 bases in between. The CDR3 contains 10 residues. Germline values: CDR1 WSHSY, CDR2 SAAADI. In DNA form, the CDR3 reads TGCGCCAGCCTCGGACGCGAGCAGTACTTC. As protein: CASLGREQYF.

The chain uses TRBV21-1 and TRBJ2-7; the table calls TRBD1, which could not be checked here. TRBV21-1 is tagged as a pseudogene. This CDR3 is 14 amino acids long. The CDR3 sequence: CASSPTGRLSEQYF. DNA for the CDR3: TGTGCCAGCAGCCCGACAGGGAGACTATCCGAGCAGTACTTC.

The chain has TRBV7-2 and TRBJ2-5; 9 nucleotides line up with TRBD2. With 3 bases clipped from V and 5 bases from J, the junction kept 7 bases outside the gene matches. This CDR3 is built from 15 residues. Germline CDR1 SGHTA, CDR2 FQGNSA. Written as DNA, the CDR3 is TGTGCCAGCAGCTTTCGCGGGGGGGCCTTCGAGACCCAGTACTTC. Protein: CASSFRGGAFETQYF.

This chain connects TRBV5-6 to TRBJ1-5; D unclear. Trimming cost V 4 bases and J 4 bases, with 12 bases left between them. Germline V gene lookup returns CDR1 SGHDT and CDR2 YYEEEE. CDR3 length equals 14 residues. In DNA, the CDR3 is TGTGCCAGCAGCCTGGACGGATATAATCAGCCCCAGCATTTT. Translation: CASSLDGYNQPQHF.

This clone was picked up one time. Here the CDR3 reads CAALGEKNTEAFF. In DNA form, the CDR3 reads TGTGCCGCGTTGGGGGAAAAGAACACTGAAGCTTTCTTT. The chain links TRBV28 to TRBJ1-1; D may be TRBD1 (5 bases). The CDR3 totals 13 residues. V shed 11 bases and J shed 1 base, with 14 bases lying between them. Germline CDR1 is MDHEN and CDR2 is SYDVKM.

The chain couples TRBV28 to TRBJ2-1; maybe TRBD1 (5 bases). Germline CDR1 and CDR2: MDHEN and SYDVKM. V lost 6 bases and J lost 2, with 11 bases in between. This CDR3 region has 14 residues. The CDR3 region has the DNA TGTGCCAGCAGCTCCAGGGTGACCTACAATGAGCAGTTCTTC. Amino acids: CASSSRVTYNEQFF.

This clone has more than one count but fewer than ten. The genes are TRBV20-1 and TRBJ2-3, with D perhaps matching TRBD2 (6 bases). The CDR3 runs to 15 residues. Trimming took 3 bases from V and 0 from J, leaving 13 bases between them. The germline CDR1 and CDR2 sequences are DFQATT and SNEGSKA (reference sequence). CDR3 loop: CSASNVGTSTDTQYF. CDR3 bases: TGCAGTGCTAGTAATGTGGGGACTAGCACAGATACGCAGTATTTT.

The chain carries TRBV6-5 and TRBJ2-7, with D perhaps given as TRBD1 or TRBD2 (5 bases each). Germline-derived CDR1 and CDR2 are MNHEY and SVGAGI. V was pared by 6 bases and J by 3 bases, with 12 bases between. The CDR3 is 13 amino acids. The DNA for the CDR3 is TGTGCCAGCAGCCTGGGACGGGACTACGAGCAGTACTTC. Protein: CASSLGRDYEQYF.